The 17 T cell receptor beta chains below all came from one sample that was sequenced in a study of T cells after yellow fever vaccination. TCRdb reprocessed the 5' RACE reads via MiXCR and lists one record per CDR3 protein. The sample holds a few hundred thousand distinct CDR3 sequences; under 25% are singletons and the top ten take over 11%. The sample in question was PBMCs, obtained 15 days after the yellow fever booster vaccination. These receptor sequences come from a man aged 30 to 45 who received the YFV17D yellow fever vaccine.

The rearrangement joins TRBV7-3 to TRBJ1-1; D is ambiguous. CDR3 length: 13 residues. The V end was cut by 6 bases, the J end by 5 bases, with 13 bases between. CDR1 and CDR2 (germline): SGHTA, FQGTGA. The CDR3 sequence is CASRVSVETEAFF. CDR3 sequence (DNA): TGTGCCAGCAGAGTTTCGGTAGAAACTGAAGCTTTCTTT.

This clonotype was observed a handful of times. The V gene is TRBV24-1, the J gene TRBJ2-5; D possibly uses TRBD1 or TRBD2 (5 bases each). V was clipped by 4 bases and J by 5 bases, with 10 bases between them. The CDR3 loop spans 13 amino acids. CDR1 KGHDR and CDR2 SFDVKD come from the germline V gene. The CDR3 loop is CATSDGTHETQYF. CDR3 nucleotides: TGTGCCACCAGTGACGGGACCCACGAGACCCAGTACTTC.

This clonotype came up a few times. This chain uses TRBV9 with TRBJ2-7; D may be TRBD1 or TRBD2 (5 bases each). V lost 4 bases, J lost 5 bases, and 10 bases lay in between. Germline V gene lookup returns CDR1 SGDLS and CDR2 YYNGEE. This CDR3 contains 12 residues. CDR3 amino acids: CASSTGPNEQYF. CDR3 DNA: TGTGCCAGCAGCACGGGACCAAACGAGCAGTACTTC.

The CDR3 loop reads CASSLHSTQETQYF. CDR3 bases: TGCGCCAGCAGCTTGCATTCGACCCAAGAGACCCAGTACTTC. The chain recombines TRBV5-1 with TRBJ2-5; no definite D call. V gave up 1 base and J gave up 1 base, with 8 bases separating them. The CDR3 totals 14 residues. Germline CDR1 and CDR2: SGHRS and YFSETQ.

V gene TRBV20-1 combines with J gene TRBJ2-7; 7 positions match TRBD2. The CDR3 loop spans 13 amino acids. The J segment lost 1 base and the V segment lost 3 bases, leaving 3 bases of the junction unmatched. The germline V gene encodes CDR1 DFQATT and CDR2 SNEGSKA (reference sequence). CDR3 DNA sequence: TGCAGTGCTAGGACTAGCCCGTCCTACGAGCAGTACTTC. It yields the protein CSARTSPSYEQYF.

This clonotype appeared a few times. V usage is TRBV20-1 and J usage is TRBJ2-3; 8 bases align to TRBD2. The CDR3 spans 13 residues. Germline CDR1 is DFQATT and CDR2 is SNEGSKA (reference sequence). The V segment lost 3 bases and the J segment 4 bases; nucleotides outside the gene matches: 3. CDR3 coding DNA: TGCAGTGCTAGCACCGGGGGGGCAGATACGCAGTATTTT. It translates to CSASTGGADTQYF.

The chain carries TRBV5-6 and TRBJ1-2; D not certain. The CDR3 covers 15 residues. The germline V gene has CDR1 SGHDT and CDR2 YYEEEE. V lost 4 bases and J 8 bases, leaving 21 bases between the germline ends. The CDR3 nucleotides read TGTGCCAGCAGCGCGCGTATGGCTTTCAATGACGGCTACACCTTC. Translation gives CASSARMAFNDGYTF.

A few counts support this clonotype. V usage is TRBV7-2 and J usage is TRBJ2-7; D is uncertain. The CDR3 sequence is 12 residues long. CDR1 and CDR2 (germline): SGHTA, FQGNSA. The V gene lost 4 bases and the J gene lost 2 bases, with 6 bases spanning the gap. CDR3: CASSYRAYEQYF. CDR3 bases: TGTGCCAGCAGCTATAGGGCCTACGAGCAGTACTTC. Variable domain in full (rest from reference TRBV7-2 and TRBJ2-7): GAGVSQSPSNKVTEKGKDVELRCDPISGHTALYWYRQSLGQGLEFLIYFQGNSAPDKSGLPSDRFSAERTGGSVSTLTIQRTQQEDSAVYLCASSYRAYEQYFGPGTRLTVT.

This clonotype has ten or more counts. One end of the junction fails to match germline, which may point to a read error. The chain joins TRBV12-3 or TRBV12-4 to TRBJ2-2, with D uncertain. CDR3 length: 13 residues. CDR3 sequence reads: CASSRGGTGELFF. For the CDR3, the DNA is TGCGCCAGCAGCCGAGGCGGTACCGGGGAGCTGTTTTTT.

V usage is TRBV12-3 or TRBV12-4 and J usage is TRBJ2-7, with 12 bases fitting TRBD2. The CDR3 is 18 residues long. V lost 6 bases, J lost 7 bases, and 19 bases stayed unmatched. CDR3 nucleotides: TGTGCCAGCAGCATGCAGGGTTTTCTAGCGGGAGGGCCTCGGGAGCAGTACTTC. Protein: CASSMQGFLAGGPREQYF.

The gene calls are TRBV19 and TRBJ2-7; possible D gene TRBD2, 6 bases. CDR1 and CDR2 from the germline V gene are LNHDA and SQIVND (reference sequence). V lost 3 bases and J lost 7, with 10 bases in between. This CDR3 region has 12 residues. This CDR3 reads CASSIRGGEQYF. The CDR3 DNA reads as TGTGCCAGTAGTATCCGAGGAGGGGAGCAGTACTTC.

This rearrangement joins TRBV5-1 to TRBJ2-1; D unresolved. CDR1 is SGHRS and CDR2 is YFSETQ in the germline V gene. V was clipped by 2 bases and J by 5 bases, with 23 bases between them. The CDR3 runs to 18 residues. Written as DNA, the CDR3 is TGCGCCAGCAGCTTTTTAGGGTTCACCCGCTACCGTGACAATGAGCAGTTCTTC. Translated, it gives CASSFLGFTRYRDNEQFF.

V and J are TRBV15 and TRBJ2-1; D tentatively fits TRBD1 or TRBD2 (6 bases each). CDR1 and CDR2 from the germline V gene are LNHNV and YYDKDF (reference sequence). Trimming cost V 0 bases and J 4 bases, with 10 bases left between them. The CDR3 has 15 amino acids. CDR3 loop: CATSRDRRGYNEQFF. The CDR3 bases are TGTGCCACCAGCAGAGATCGGAGGGGGTACAATGAGCAGTTCTTC.

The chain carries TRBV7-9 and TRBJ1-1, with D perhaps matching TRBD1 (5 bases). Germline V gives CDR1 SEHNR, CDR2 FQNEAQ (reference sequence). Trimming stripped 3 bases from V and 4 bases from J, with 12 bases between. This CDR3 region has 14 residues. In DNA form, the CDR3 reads TGTGCCAGCAGCTTTACCGGGGCGGGCACTGAAGCTTTCTTT. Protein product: CASSFTGAGTEAFF.

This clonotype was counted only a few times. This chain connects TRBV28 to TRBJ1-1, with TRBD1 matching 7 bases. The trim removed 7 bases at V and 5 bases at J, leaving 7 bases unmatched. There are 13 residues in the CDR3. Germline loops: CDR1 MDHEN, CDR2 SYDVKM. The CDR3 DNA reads TGTGCCAGCAACCGGGACAGCCTGACTGAAGCTTTCTTT. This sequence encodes CASNRDSLTEAFF. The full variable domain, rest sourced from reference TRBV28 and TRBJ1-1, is DVKVTQSSRYLVKRTGEKVFLECVQDMDHENMFWYRQDPGLGLRLIYFSYDVKMKEKGDIPEGYSVSREKKERFSLILESASTNQTSMYLCASNRDSLTEAFFGQGTRLTVV.

The CDR3 sequence is CASSPVVAGTYEQYF. The DNA for the CDR3 is TGTGCCAGCAGCCCCGTCGTAGCGGGAACCTACGAGCAGTACTTC. This sequence joins TRBV6-2 or TRBV6-3 and TRBJ2-7, with 8 bases that match TRBD2. With V trimmed by 6 bases and J by 2 bases, 9 bases remained unmatched. There are 15 residues in the CDR3. Germline CDR1 reads MNHEY; CDR2 reads SVGEGT.

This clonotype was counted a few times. CDR3 coding DNA: TGCAGCGTTGAAAGGGTTCGAATCCGGGACAGCAAATACTACAATGAGCAGTTCTTC. Its translation is CSVERVRIRDSKYYNEQFF. The V gene is TRBV29-1, the J gene TRBJ2-1, with TRBD1 matching 7 bases. CDR1 is SQVTM and CDR2 is ANQGSEA in the germline V gene. After removal of 2 bases from V and 3 bases from J, the junction contained 19 bases not matched to a gene. The CDR3 runs 19 residues.